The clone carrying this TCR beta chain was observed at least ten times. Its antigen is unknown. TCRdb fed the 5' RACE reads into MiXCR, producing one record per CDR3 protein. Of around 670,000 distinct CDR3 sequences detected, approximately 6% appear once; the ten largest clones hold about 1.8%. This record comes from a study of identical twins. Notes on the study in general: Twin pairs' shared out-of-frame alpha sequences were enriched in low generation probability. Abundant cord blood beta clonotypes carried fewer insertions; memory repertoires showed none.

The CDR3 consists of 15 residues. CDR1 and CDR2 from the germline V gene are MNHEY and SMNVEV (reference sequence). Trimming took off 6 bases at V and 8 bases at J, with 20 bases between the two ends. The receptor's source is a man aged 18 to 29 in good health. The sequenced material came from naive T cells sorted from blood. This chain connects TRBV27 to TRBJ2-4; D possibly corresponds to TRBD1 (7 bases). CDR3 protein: CASSQGGVSVHIQYF. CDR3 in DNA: TGTGCCAGCAGCCAGGGGGGTGTTAGCGTCCACATTCAGTACTTC.